This is a list of T cell receptor beta chains from one sample in a study of OX40 agonist ivuxolimab in advanced cancers. Profiled with immunoSEQ multiplex PCR; TCRdb holds only in-frame clones, not every one. The sample records about 73,000 clones, 85% to 90% being singletons. The sample consisted of CD4+ or CD8+ T cells sorted from blood, taken in a trial of the OX40 agonist ivuxolimab. The receptors were gathered from an adult with an advanced solid tumor such as melanoma, head and neck, liver or kidney cancer. Both conserved end residues are part of each CDR3. The order of the fields is V gene, CDR3 protein.

V: TRBV5-6
CDR3: CASSRRLNSPLHF

V: TRBV5-1
CDR3: CASSLHRGDNEQFF

V: TRBV6-5
CDR3: CASSYSILNEQFF

V: TRBV2
CDR3: CANDRVWGLGYTF

V: TRBV7-9
CDR3: CASSLQGTGNTGELFF

V: TRBV27
CDR3: CASRSTGTEAFF

V: TRBV6-1
CDR3: CASSEGGTSGGYTTDTQYF

V: TRBV19
CDR3: CASSIHTFEGNNEQFF

V: TRBV5-1
CDR3: CASSLGQPLNQPQHF

V: TRBV6-5
CDR3: CASRPFEGNYGYTF

V: TRBV2
CDR3: CASSEDLGTVIHEQYF

V: TRBV30
CDR3: CAWHRGQGNYGYTF

V: TRBV7-2
CDR3: CASSLRQVTYEQYF

V: TRBV5-4
CDR3: CASSRQTARGNSPLHF

V: TRBV6-6
CDR3: CASSDGSAGGNTIYF

V: TRBV7-2
CDR3: CASSPWANQPQHF

V: TRBV4-3
CDR3: CASSQETGRGTPLHF

V: TRBV5-1
CDR3: CASSFGQEGSPLHF

V: TRBV5-1
CDR3: CASSLEVTGGYTF

V: TRBV27
CDR3: CASSPRQGLTANYGYTF

V: TRBV29-1
CDR3: CSVSDTNTGELFF

V: TRBV28
CDR3: CASRPGQGTTEAFF

V: TRBV12-5
CDR3: CASGLGTGGNQPQHF